A single sample is the source of the 5 T cell receptor beta chains below, sequenced in a study of cytomegalovirus exposure and HLA in healthy donors (dated by TCRdb to the late 2010s). Receptor libraries were prepared by the immunoSEQ multiplex PCR assay. The table was pulled from immuneACCESS by TCRdb, which kept in-frame rearrangements only. Such tables lose some clones; where checked, under half of the loss comes from unresolved V genes, and the rest has no known cause. For this sample there are hundreds of thousands of clones; roughly 87% appear just once. The top ten hold 3.1% of the sample. The sample comprised PBMCs. These receptors all stem from a woman aged 25-40 years in good health and CMV-seronegative.

The rearrangement uses TRBV11-3 and TRBJ2-1, with D possibly matching TRBD2 (6 bases). Germline V lookup: CDR1 SGHNT, CDR2 YENEEA. The CDR3 is 16 residues long. V was shortened by 6 bases and J by 3 bases, with 18 bases between the two germline ends. For the CDR3, the DNA is TGTGCCAGCAGTCTCCGATCCGCGGGACTCTACAATGAGCAGTTCTTC. This codes for CASSLRSAGLYNEQFF.

This chain uses TRBV13 with TRBJ2-3; 7 nucleotides agree with TRBD1. The germline CDR1 and CDR2 sequences are PRHDT and FYEKMQ (reference sequence). Trimming at V came to 4 bases and at J to 2 bases, leaving 12 bases not matched to a gene. The CDR3 contains 17 residues. CDR3: CASSSYRTGLNTDTQYF. The CDR3 coding sequence is TGTGCCAGCAGCTCCTATAGGACAGGACTCAACACAGATACGCAGTATTTT. Variable domain in full (rest from reference TRBV13 and TRBJ2-3): AAGVIQSPRHLIKEKRETATLKCYPIPRHDTVYWYQQGPGQDPQFLISFYEKMQSDKGSIPDRFSAQQFSDYHSELNMSSLELGDSALYFCASSSYRTGLNTDTQYFGPGTRLTVL.

The chain has TRBV28 and TRBJ2-7; D remains unclear. Germline V lookup: CDR1 MDHEN, CDR2 SYDVKM. V was trimmed by 6 bases and J by 2 bases, leaving 11 bases between them. The CDR3 is 13 amino acids. CDR3 amino acids: CASRPDGTYEQYF. CDR3 nucleotides: TGTGCCAGCAGACCGGACGGTACCTACGAGCAGTACTTC.

This clone has only one observation. The rearrangement links TRBV6-5 to TRBJ2-5, with 9 positions matching TRBD2. Germline CDR1 MNHEY, CDR2 SVGAGI. The J segment lost 5 bases and the V segment lost 2 bases, leaving 6 bases of the junction unmatched. This CDR3 region has 15 residues. The CDR3 region has the DNA TGTGCCAGCAGTTACGGCGGGAGGGCGGTGGAGACCCAGTACTTC. Its translation: CASSYGGRAVETQYF.

This chain uses TRBV16 with TRBJ2-5; TRBD1 matches 11 bases. Germline assignment: CDR1 KGHSY and CDR2 FQNENV. J gave up 5 bases and V 4 bases, and 0 bases lay outside the gene matches. The CDR3 consists of 13 residues. The CDR3 nucleotides read TGTGCCAGCAGCCGGGACAGGGGGGAGACCCAGTACTTC. Amino acid sequence: CASSRDRGETQYF.